This note documents a single TCR beta chain sequence. The data were produced by immunoSEQ multiplex PCR, yet TCRdb's version contains in-frame clones alone and is incomplete. The sample has over 650,000 clones, 80% to 90% seen once. This sample is drawn from a study of shared T cell receptors in the human thymus. From germline, CDR1 is SGHDN and CDR2 FVKESK. There are 15 residues in the CDR3. V dropped 7 bases and J dropped 5 bases, with 20 bases sitting between them. Another study also made use of these data, one on human thymus T cells. That source reports: Repertoires sampled from thymus and blood appeared biased in V and J gene usage.

This clonotype was obtained from a boy under two years old with a congenital heart defect. Sequencing input: thymocytes. The rearrangement joins TRBV14 to TRBJ2-5; D is undetermined. The DNA of the CDR3 is TGTGCCAGCAAACCAGGCGTTGAAAGAAGTGAGACCCAGTACTTC. Translated, it gives CASKPGVERSETQYF. Complete variable domain (other parts from reference TRBV14 and TRBJ2-5): EAGVTQFPSHSVIEKGQTVTLRCDPISGHDNLYWYRRVMGKEIKFLLHFVKESKQDESGMPNNRFLAERTGGTYSTLKVQPAELEDSGVYFCASKPGVERSETQYFGPGTRLLVL.